The sequence of this TCR beta chain was determined in a study of metastatic and nonmetastatic thyroid tumors. Every patient was untreated before thyroid surgery. Germline V gives CDR1 ENHRY, CDR2 SYGVKD. Losses at the gene ends were 2 bases for V and 3 bases for J; bases not matched to a gene: 5. There are 15 residues in the CDR3. This clone was found a few times. Via MiXCR, TCRdb re-called the PCR reads. This sample yields about 60,000 clones, of which 15% to 20% are seen a single time; over 9% belongs to the top ten. The sequence was obtained from a male donor with papillary thyroid cancer or a benign thyroid nodule (not recorded which). Some clones in this sample may be carry-over from other donors' samples. What was sequenced was blood. The gene calls are TRBV10-3 and TRBJ2-7; 9 positions agree with TRBD1. CDR3: CAISETGTGIYEQYF. CDR3 sequence (DNA): TGTGCCATCAGTGAGACCGGGACAGGGATCTACGAGCAGTACTTC.